The T cell receptor beta chain under discussion was sequenced for a study of cytomegalovirus exposure and HLA in healthy donors. The study ran its PCR with 60 Vbeta and 13 Jbeta primers. Clones were read by immunoSEQ multiplex PCR, and TCRdb kept only the in-frame ones, dropping some. The top ten hold around 2.5% of the sample, which has around 91,000 clones, less than 70% seen once. Whole-study results and caveats: The majority of CMV-associated TCR beta chains were reported as apparently HLA-restricted in a later analysis. In a later analysis, a missense DCLRE1C variant was linked to TCR beta V- and J-gene trimming. Later analysis identified several of the most significant clusters that appeared linked to common viral pathogens.

For this clone: The antigen is undetermined.

Germline loops: CDR1 SGHRS, CDR2 YFSETQ. The CDR3 loop spans 13 amino acids. Trimming cost V 4 bases and J 3 bases, with 10 bases left between them. The chain links TRBV5-1 to TRBJ1-1; D not certain. Sequencing was performed on PBMCs. The clonotype comes from a human donor in good health. Here the CDR3 DNA reads TGCGCCAGCAGCCTAGCGTTAGACACTGAAGCTTTCTTT. Its protein is CASSLALDTEAFF.